The present T cell receptor beta chain was sequenced within a study of blood T cells in healthy people across ages. CDR1 and CDR2 (germline): ENHRY, SYGVKD. Trimming took off 0 bases at V and 4 bases at J, with 10 bases between the two ends. The CDR3 totals 15 residues. This clonotype occurred a few times. The authors isolated at least 6 million PBMCs per sample. Sample-barcoded 5' priming and a J-beta primer mix drove a second PCR of roughly 7 to 11 cycles. In TCRdb, the 5' RACE reads were re-called with MiXCR into one record per CDR3 protein. The data show 750,000 to 850,000 distinct CDR3 sequences, with about 25% seen just once and 3.7% held by the top ten. These sequences were also reported in another study, on T cells of mothers and their children.

The source is a boy younger than 18 in good health. The rearrangement links TRBV10-3 to TRBJ2-1; unclear D gene. The sequencing sample was made of blood. The CDR3 nucleotides read TGTGCCATCAGTGAGTCGAGGCCTCCGTACAATGAGCAGTTCTTC. This codes for CAISESRPPYNEQFF.